This TCR beta chain was sequenced during a study of cytomegalovirus exposure and HLA in healthy donors. Study outcomes and limitations: In an earlier analysis, productive rearrangement rates for most beta V segments clustered near 87% or 30%.

The PCR had 60 Vbeta and 13 Jbeta primers. Sequenced by immunoSEQ multiplex PCR; TCRdb stores in-frame clones only, minus some. The table includes roughly 99,000 clones, over 60% detected once. A word on this clone: As yet, its antigen is unknown. Other DNA sequences in the same sample also yield this CDR3.

V lost 2 bases, J lost 4 bases, and 8 bases lay in between. In germline, CDR1 is SEHNR, CDR2 FQNEAQ (reference sequence). CDR3 length: 13 amino acids. The sequence was collected from a man in his sixties in good health and CMV-seropositive. The specimen sequenced was PBMCs. The V call is TRBV7-9, the J call TRBJ1-2; a weak D match, TRBD1 (6 bases). This CDR3 is CASSLTGTYGYTF. The CDR3 coding sequence is TGTGCCAGCAGCTTAACAGGGACCTATGGCTACACCTTC. Supplemented by reference TRBV7-9 and TRBJ1-2, the full variable domain reads DTGVSQNPRHKITKRGQNVTFRCDPISEHNRLYWYRQTLGQGPEFLTYFQNEAQLEKSRLLSDRFSAERPKGSFSTLEIQRTEQGDSAMYLCASSLTGTYGYTFGSGTRLTVV.